This T cell receptor beta chain emerged from a study of cytomegalovirus exposure and HLA in healthy donors. General study results and limits: Data from an earlier analysis indicated that most TCR beta V segments were productive either about 90% or about 30% of the time.

The primer mix had 60 Vbeta and 13 Jbeta primers. TCRdb's copy holds only in-frame clones and misses some; the assay was immunoSEQ multiplex PCR. This sample carries fewer than 200,000 clones, about 88% of them seen once, and the ten largest clones take about 2.5%. Germline CDR1 and CDR2: MNHEY and SVGAGI. Trimming removed 6 bases at V and 4 bases at J, with 10 bases between. The CDR3 is made up of 13 amino acids. Points on this clone: No antigen is known for it.

The chain combines TRBV6-5 with TRBJ1-3; D unclear. The sequenced material came from PBMCs. The TCR originated in a man aged 25 to 45 in good health and CMV-seropositive. The CDR3, as DNA: TGTGCCAGCAGCGAGACGCGGGGAAACACCATATATTTT. Protein: CASSETRGNTIYF.